Each of the 19 T cell receptor beta chains below was sequenced from the same sample in a study of T cell responses to AZD1222 COVID-19 vaccine (dated by TCRdb to about 2021). Receptor amplification or capture employed the immunoSEQ multiplex PCR assay. TCRdb stores this immuneACCESS table with in-frame sequences only. Part of the clones is absent; in the studies checked, under half of the shortfall reflects unresolved V genes, and no reason is known for the rest. The sample data list about 42,000 clones, and roughly 83% of these were observed just once. The ten biggest clones cover 15% to 20% of the sample. What this sample's time point label stands for: about 28 days (+/-7) after the second vaccine dose. Sequenced material: peripheral blood, taken 28 days after the second AZD1222 dose. Receptors originate from an adult who received the AZD1222 COVID-19 vaccine.

This chain joins TRBV24-1 and TRBJ2-1; TRBD2 matches 10 bases. Germline assignment: CDR1 KGHDR and CDR2 SFDVKD. The CDR3 sequence is 17 residues long. The V segment lost 5 bases and the J segment 4 bases; nucleotides outside the gene matches: 10. The CDR3 nucleotides are TGTGCCACCAGTGTCGTTAAGACTAGCGGGTTTTACAATGAGCAGTTCTTC. It yields the protein CATSVVKTSGFYNEQFF.

The CDR3 sequence is CASSTPRRVGTRYGYTF. In nucleotides, the CDR3 is TGTGCCAGCAGCACCCCCCGGAGGGTCGGAACGCGCTATGGCTACACCTTC. This sequence joins TRBV11-2 and TRBJ1-2; D gene ambiguous. Germline CDR1 and CDR2: SGHAT and FQNNGV. The length of the CDR3 is 17 residues. V lost 5 bases and J lost 4, with 23 bases in between.

This clone was observed a few times. A read error may produce the germline difference seen at one junction end. The chain links TRBV7-7 to TRBJ2-7, with 12 bases identical to TRBD2. This CDR3 comprises 18 residues. Per the germline V gene, CDR1 is SSHAT and CDR2 is FNYEAQ (reference sequence). The CDR3: CASSLAPTSGGIFYEQYF. The CDR3 coding sequence is TGTGCTAGCAGCTTAGCACCTACTAGCGGGGGGATTTTCTACGAGCAGTACTTC.

This chain joins TRBV4-1 and TRBJ1-5, with D unclear. Trimming stripped 1 base from V and 4 bases from J, with 11 bases between. CDR1 and CDR2 (germline): MGHRA, YSYEKL. The CDR3 has 15 residues. This chain's CDR3 is CASSQAALGNQPQHF. The CDR3 bases are TGCGCCAGCAGCCAAGCAGCGCTGGGAAATCAGCCCCAGCATTTT.

The chain has TRBV19 and TRBJ2-3; D ambiguous. Germline V gene sequence: CDR1 LNHDA, CDR2 SQIVND (reference sequence). CDR3 length: 16 residues. Between the trimmed V and J ends, which lost 1 base and 4 bases, there was a span of 15 bases. The CDR3 protein is CASSIGATIASDTQYF. In DNA, the CDR3 is TGTGCCAGTAGTATAGGGGCGACCATCGCATCAGATACGCAGTATTTT.

V usage is TRBV7-2 and J usage is TRBJ2-2; TRBD1 matches 9 bases. Germline V CDR1 and CDR2: SGHTA, FQGNSA. V lost 3 bases, J lost 0 bases, and 5 bases stayed unmatched. This CDR3 comprises 17 residues. CDR3 residues: CASSFRGQGANTGELFF. CDR3 sequence (DNA): TGTGCCAGCAGCTTCCGGGGACAGGGAGCGAACACCGGGGAGCTGTTTTTT.

This CDR3 is CAWSGAGWNGYTF. The CDR3 DNA reads TGTGCCTGGAGTGGGGCGGGATGGAATGGCTACACCTTC. The chain links TRBV30 to TRBJ1-2; D remains unclear. Germline lookup yields CDR1 GTSNPN and CDR2 SVGIG (reference sequence). Trimming pared 1 base from V and 6 bases from J, leaving 12 bases between. The CDR3 has 13 amino acids. Using reference TRBV30 and TRBJ1-2 for the parts outside the CDR3, the full variable domain is SQTIHQWPATLVQPVGSPLSLECTVEGTSNPNLYWYRQAAGRGLQLLFYSVGIGQISSEVPQNLSASRPQDRQFILSSKKLLLSDSGFYLCAWSGAGWNGYTFGSGTRLTVV.

The rearrangement joins TRBV9 to TRBJ2-2; D remains ambiguous. CDR3 length equals 12 residues. CDR1 and CDR2 (germline): SGDLS, YYNGEE. V gave up 6 bases and J gave up 7 bases, with 10 bases separating them. CDR3 amino acids: CASNSLSGELFF. CDR3 in DNA: TGTGCCAGCAACTCCCTTAGCGGGGAGCTGTTTTTT.

V is TRBV5-1 and J is TRBJ1-1; the match to TRBD1 covers 7 bases. V lost 4 bases, J lost 5 bases, and 17 bases stayed unmatched. Germline CDR1 and CDR2: SGHRS and YFSETQ. This CDR3 contains 17 residues. The CDR3 coding sequence is TGCGCCAGCAGCCGTGACAGGGTAGTTAGTAGCAGGACTGAAGCTTTCTTT. It encodes CASSRDRVVSSRTEAFF.

This clone appeared a few times. The V gene is TRBV7-2, the J gene TRBJ2-7; D is unclear. The germline CDR1 and CDR2 sequences are SGHTA and FQGNSA. CDR3 length: 14 residues. V dropped 1 base and J dropped 0 bases, with 7 bases sitting between them. The CDR3 DNA follows: TGTGCCAGCAGCTTAGTTGGCAACTCCTACGAGCAGTACTTC. As protein: CASSLVGNSYEQYF. The full variable domain, rest sourced from reference TRBV7-2 and TRBJ2-7, is GAGVSQSPSNKVTEKGKDVELRCDPISGHTALYWYRQSLGQGLEFLIYFQGNSAPDKSGLPSDRFSAERTGGSVSTLTIQRTQQEDSAVYLCASSLVGNSYEQYFGPGTRLTVT.

This clone was observed a handful of times. The chain carries TRBV29-1 and TRBJ2-7; D is perhaps TRBD2 (6 bases). The ends were cut back, 6 bases at V and 6 bases at J, with 12 bases in the middle. The germline V gene has CDR1 SQVTM and CDR2 ANQGSEA. The CDR3 sequence is 11 residues long. The CDR3 loop reads CSVLGRGEQYF. The CDR3 DNA is TGCAGCGTCCTGGGGCGGGGCGAGCAGTACTTC.

This clone was recorded once. The rearrangement joins TRBV28 to TRBJ1-1; possible D gene TRBD1, 5 bases. Germline V gene lookup returns CDR1 MDHEN and CDR2 SYDVKM. V lost 6 bases and J 3 bases, leaving 23 bases between the germline ends. The CDR3 spans 17 residues. CDR3 DNA: TGTGCCAGCAGCCGGTCGGGGGTCTGGGGCGGGGACACTGAAGCTTTCTTT. It translates to CASSRSGVWGGDTEAFF.

The chain has TRBV3-1 (or the pseudogene TRBV3-2) and TRBJ2-7, with TRBD2 matching over 11 bases. Per the germline V gene, CDR1 is LGHDT and CDR2 is YNNKEL (reference sequence). The CDR3 has 14 residues. The ends lost 1 base at V and 5 bases at J; junction bases unmatched: 1. The CDR3 loop is CASSQGLAGNEQYF. The CDR3 DNA is TGTGCCAGCAGCCAAGGACTAGCGGGGAACGAGCAGTACTTC.

This clone was detected only a few times. The chain couples TRBV5-1 to TRBJ2-5; D may be TRBD2 (6 bases). Germline lookup yields CDR1 SGHRS and CDR2 YFSETQ. Trimming took 1 base from V and 5 from J, leaving 12 bases between them. CDR3 length: 14 amino acids. The CDR3 loop reads CASSLRGLMETQYF. As DNA, the CDR3 is TGCGCCAGCAGCTTGCGGGGGTTGATGGAGACCCAGTACTTC.

V gene TRBV5-1 combines with J gene TRBJ2-1; the D gene is possibly TRBD2 (6 bases). CDR1 and CDR2 (germline): SGHRS, YFSETQ. Between the trimmed V and J ends, which lost 1 base and 8 bases, there was a span of 10 bases. The CDR3 spans 13 residues. The CDR3 is CASSLPTRHEQFF. The CDR3 DNA follows: TGCGCCAGCAGCTTGCCGACTAGACATGAGCAGTTCTTC.

The rearrangement joins TRBV3-1 (or the pseudogene TRBV3-2) to TRBJ1-1; TRBD1 might be the D (5 bases). V lost 6 bases, J lost 2 bases, and 16 bases lay in between. This CDR3 spans 15 amino acids. Germline loops: CDR1 LGHDT, CDR2 YNNKEL (reference sequence). The CDR3 is CASRRRGTFNTEAFF. The CDR3, as DNA: TGTGCCAGCAGGAGAAGGGGCACCTTTAACACTGAAGCTTTCTTT.

The chain links TRBV19 to TRBJ1-5; tentatively, D is TRBD1 (5 bases). Germline CDR1 LNHDA, CDR2 SQIVND (reference sequence). V lost 9 bases and J 5 bases, leaving 26 bases between the germline ends. CDR3 length: 17 amino acids. The CDR3 bases are TGTGCCAGCCTGCCGGACATTGCCCCTACCCCTTATCAGCCCCAGCATTTT. Amino acids: CASLPDIAPTPYQPQHF.

V and J are TRBV7-8 and TRBJ2-5; 12 bases are a match to TRBD2. V gave up 6 bases and J gave up 5 bases; unmatched junction bases: 7. CDR1 is SGHVS and CDR2 is FQNEAQ in the germline V gene. The CDR3 length is 15 residues. The CDR3 sequence is CASSSGLAGKETQYF. The DNA for the CDR3 is TGTGCCAGCAGTTCTGGACTAGCGGGGAAGGAGACCCAGTACTTC.

V is TRBV30 and J is TRBJ2-3, with D possibly matching TRBD2 (6 bases). This CDR3 region has 12 residues. Trimming pared 2 bases from V and 8 bases from J, leaving 11 bases between. CDR1 and CDR2 from the germline V gene are GTSNPN and SVGIG (reference sequence). CDR3 sequence reads: CAWSLLGGTQYF. CDR3 nucleotides: TGTGCCTGGAGTTTACTGGGGGGTACGCAGTATTTT.